What follows are 22 T cell receptor beta chains derived from one specimen sequenced in a study of T cells after posttransplantation cyclophosphamide. Busulfan-fludarabine conditioning, marrow transplant, and cyclophosphamide on days +3 and +4 were administered. The table came from immunoSEQ multiplex PCR; TCRdb's copy has only in-frame clones and leaves some out. Among 3,200 or so clones listed, 85% were seen once. The sequencing used PBMCs, collected after allogeneic stem cell transplant with posttransplant cyclophosphamide. The receptor set was obtained from a female patient aged 45 to 65 who received an allogeneic stem cell transplant from an unrelated donor, was CMV-positive, and had acute and chronic GVHD. Some of the T cells may derive from the graft donor.

This clone was seen only once. The chain joins TRBV7-9 to TRBJ1-1, with TRBD1 identical over 10 bases. Germline V gene sequence: CDR1 SEHNR, CDR2 FQNEAQ (reference sequence). With V trimmed by 1 base and J by 10 bases, 0 bases remained unmatched. The CDR3 covers 12 residues. The CDR3 nucleotides read TGTGCCAGCAGCTTAGGGGACAGGGGAGCTTTCTTT. Residues: CASSLGDRGAFF.

This chain joins TRBV6-6 and TRBJ1-2; 8 bases align to TRBD1. The germline V gene encodes CDR1 MNHNY and CDR2 SVGAGI (reference sequence). After removal of 0 bases from V and 4 bases from J, the junction contained 1 base not matched to a gene. The CDR3 has 14 amino acids. CDR3 region: CASSYSTGAYGYTF. CDR3 in DNA: TGTGCCAGCAGTTACTCGACAGGGGCCTATGGCTACACCTTC.

J is TRBJ1-5 and V is TRBV28; no clear D gene. The germline V and J ends were trimmed by 2 bases and 6 bases, with 5 bases remaining between them. The CDR3 consists of 12 residues. The germline CDR1 and CDR2 sequences are MDHEN and SYDVKM. CDR3 sequence reads: CASSLPGQPQHF. In DNA, the CDR3 is TGTGCCAGCAGTTTACCCGGTCAGCCCCAGCATTTT.

CDR3 in DNA: TGTGCCAGCAGTGAAGGGCGGGGGGCCGTTCGGGAGCAGTACTTC. Amino acids: CASSEGRGAVREQYF. The chain joins TRBV2 to TRBJ2-7; 8 bases match TRBD2. There are 15 residues in the CDR3. Germline CDR1 SNHLY, CDR2 FYNNEI. J gave up 7 bases and V 1 base, and 9 bases lay outside the gene matches.

This clone was counted a few times. V usage is TRBV11-2 and J usage is TRBJ1-4, with no clear D. The V gene lost 1 base and the J gene lost 4 bases, with 4 bases spanning the gap. Germline-derived CDR1 and CDR2 are SGHAT and FQNNGV. The CDR3 has 13 amino acids. The CDR3 DNA is TGTGCCAGCAGCTTAGGTCTTAATGAAAAACTGTTTTTT. Residues: CASSLGLNEKLFF.

This clone occurred once. The rearrangement uses TRBV13 and TRBJ2-1, with 8 bases lining up with TRBD2. Germline CDR1 reads PRHDT; CDR2 reads FYEKMQ (reference sequence). V gave up 5 bases and J gave up 3 bases; unmatched junction bases: 12. This CDR3 contains 17 residues. The CDR3 loop is CASSPPPTSGDYNEQFF. CDR3 nucleotides: TGTGCCAGCAGCCCCCCTCCAACTAGCGGAGACTACAATGAGCAGTTCTTC.

The CDR3 nucleotides are TGTGCCACCATAGCGGGCCCGAACACCGGGGAGCTGTTTTTT. Its protein product is CATIAGPNTGELFF. The chain joins TRBV28 to TRBJ2-2, with 7 bases lining up with TRBD2. Germline loops: CDR1 MDHEN, CDR2 SYDVKM. J lost 0 bases, V lost 10 bases, and 5 bases had no gene match. This CDR3 has 14 amino acids. The variable domain in full, with the rest retrieved from reference TRBV28 and TRBJ2-2, is DVKVTQSSRYLVKRTGEKVFLECVQDMDHENMFWYRQDPGLGLRLIYFSYDVKMKEKGDIPEGYSVSREKKERFSLILESASTNQTSMYLCATIAGPNTGELFFGEGSRLTVL.

The V call is TRBV4-3, the J call TRBJ2-7; the D is unclear. The CDR3 runs to 17 residues. Germline loops: CDR1 LGHNA, CDR2 YSLEER. V lost 1 base and J lost 5, with 21 bases in between. The DNA of the CDR3 is TGCGCCAGCAGCCAAGTATTCCAAAGACTGTCGAGCAACGAGCAGTACTTC. This translates into CASSQVFQRLSSNEQYF.

Details on this clone: The sample has other DNA sequences that encode this CDR3 too. The V gene is TRBV9, the J gene TRBJ2-7, with TRBD1 matching 7 bases. Germline V CDR1 and CDR2: SGDLS, YYNGEE. The CDR3 is made up of 15 amino acids. V lost 2 bases, J lost 4 bases, and 9 bases stayed unmatched. CDR3 protein: CASSVTRDSPYEQYF. CDR3 DNA sequence: TGTGCCAGCAGCGTGACCCGGGACAGCCCGTACGAGCAGTACTTC.

The genes are TRBV6-1 and TRBJ2-7, with TRBD1 identical over 9 bases. CDR3 length: 15 amino acids. V lost 5 bases to trimming and J lost 7 bases; unmatched junction nucleotides: 12. The germline gives CDR1 MNHNS, CDR2 SASEGT. CDR3 DNA sequence: TGTGCCAGCAGTCGCGGACAGGGGAGCCCTACGGAGCAGTACTTC. This sequence encodes CASSRGQGSPTEQYF.

The rearrangement links TRBV7-3 to TRBJ2-3, with D possibly matching TRBD2 (6 bases). The length of the CDR3 is 15 residues. Germline lookup yields CDR1 SGHTA and CDR2 FQGTGA. V shed 5 bases and J shed 2 bases, with 14 bases lying between them. CDR3 region: CASSPAGGSTDTQYF. The CDR3 DNA reads TGTGCCAGCAGCCCAGCTGGGGGGTCCACAGATACGCAGTATTTT.

This chain joins TRBV4-1 and TRBJ2-3, with D maybe TRBD2 (6 bases). Germline values: CDR1 MGHRA, CDR2 YSYEKL. This CDR3 comprises 15 residues. Deletions cut 4 bases from V and 1 base from J, with 12 bases between. The CDR3 sequence is CASSRLLAGTDTQYF. In DNA form, the CDR3 reads TGCGCCAGCAGCCGCCTACTAGCAGGCACAGATACGCAGTATTTT.

V is TRBV27 and J is TRBJ1-2; 8 bases map to TRBD1. The CDR3 runs to 13 residues. Germline lookup yields CDR1 MNHEY and CDR2 SMNVEV (reference sequence). V was pared by 5 bases and J by 13 bases, with 12 bases of the junction left unmatched. CDR3 residues: CASSLRTGPPATF. Here the CDR3 DNA reads TGTGCCAGCAGTCTAAGGACAGGGCCACCTGCCACCTTC.

The rearrangement uses TRBV27 and TRBJ2-3; D possibly corresponds to TRBD2 (5 bases). Germline values: CDR1 MNHEY, CDR2 SMNVEV (reference sequence). This CDR3 is 16 amino acids long. Trimming left V 5 bases short and J 3 bases short, with 18 bases between. Here the CDR3 reads CASSRGGRGRTDTQYF. The CDR3 nucleotides read TGTGCCAGCAGTCGAGGTGGTCGGGGTCGTACAGATACGCAGTATTTT.

V usage is TRBV5-1 and J usage is TRBJ1-5; D unresolved. V was clipped by 5 bases and J by 1 base, with 7 bases between them. Germline V CDR1 and CDR2: SGHRS, YFSETQ. The CDR3 totals 13 residues. The CDR3 DNA reads TGCGCCAGCAGTGCGGAGAGCAATCAGCCCCAGCATTTT. This codes for CASSAESNQPQHF.

The chain couples TRBV7-9 to TRBJ2-7, with 10 bases matching TRBD2. This CDR3 region has 16 residues. V lost 0 bases and J lost 2; bases outside the gene matches: 4. Looked up from germline, CDR1 is SEHNR and CDR2 is FQNEAQ (reference sequence). CDR3 sequence (DNA): TGTGCCAGCAGCTTAGCCCCTAGCGGGAGTCCCTACGAGCAGTACTTC. Its translation: CASSLAPSGSPYEQYF.

The chain joins TRBV5-1 to TRBJ2-7; D not certain. Germline V CDR1 and CDR2: SGHRS, YFSETQ. The CDR3 is made up of 16 amino acids. The V and J ends lost 0 bases and 2 bases respectively, with 15 bases between them. Here the CDR3 DNA reads TGCGCCAGCAGCTTGGATGGCCGTGGAGCACCCTACGAGCAGTACTTC. This encodes CASSLDGRGAPYEQYF.

The chain recombines TRBV7-3 with TRBJ2-1; TRBD2 might be the D (6 bases). V lost 4 bases, J lost 5 bases, and 9 bases lay in between. The CDR3 is made up of 13 amino acids. CDR1 SGHTA and CDR2 FQGTGA come from the germline V gene. DNA of the CDR3: TGTGCCAGCAGCTCACTAGCAGACAATGAGCAGTTCTTC. Translated: CASSSLADNEQFF.

The chain is built from TRBV6-5 and TRBJ1-5; unclear D gene. The germline gives CDR1 MNHEY, CDR2 SVGAGI. The CDR3 sequence is 12 residues long. The V end lost 6 bases, the J end lost 6 bases, and 9 bases lay between the germline ends. The CDR3 is CASSQAGQPQHF. The DNA of the CDR3 is TGTGCCAGCAGCCAAGCGGGTCAGCCCCAGCATTTT.

About this clone itself: At the DNA level, this CDR3 is encoded by other sequences in the same sample as well. The V call is TRBV9, the J call TRBJ2-7, with 7 nucleotides matching TRBD1. CDR3 size: 15 residues. The germline CDR1 and CDR2 sequences are SGDLS and YYNGEE. V shed 4 bases and J 2 bases; nucleotides not matched to a gene: 9. Here the CDR3 DNA reads TGTGCCAGCAGCCCCACCCGGGACAGCCCCTACGAGCAGTACTTC. Its translation is CASSPTRDSPYEQYF.

In its sample, this clone was seen once. V gene TRBV9 combines with J gene TRBJ2-7; a weak D match, TRBD2 (5 bases). Trimming stripped 3 bases from V and 7 bases from J, with 14 bases between. The CDR3 runs 13 residues. Germline V gene data show CDR1 as SGDLS and CDR2 as YYNGEE. The CDR3 here is CASSEALRGEQYF. The CDR3, as DNA: TGTGCCAGCAGCGAGGCCCTGAGAGGGGAGCAGTACTTC.

The CDR3 region has the DNA TGTGCCAGCAGCATAGACAGGGGGCAGCGGGAGCTGTTTTTT. This translates into CASSIDRGQRELFF. The chain joins TRBV7-2 to TRBJ2-2; TRBD1 matches 10 bases. CDR3 length: 14 residues. J gave up 9 bases and V 5 bases, and 6 bases lay outside the gene matches. Germline values: CDR1 SGHTA, CDR2 FQGNSA.